These 22 T cell receptor beta chains came from one sample sequenced in a study of blood T cell repertoires in COVID-19. Some clones are missing from TCRdb's copy, which holds only in-frame ones; the method was immunoSEQ multiplex PCR. The repertoire includes 150,000 to 200,000 clones, 86% of them detected once, and roughly 7% sits in the top ten. Specimen: peripheral blood. The receptors here all came from a woman older than 75 in a cohort sampled during active or convalescent COVID-19.

This clone was seen only a few times. This chain links TRBV9 with TRBJ2-1, with D unclear. Per germline, CDR1 SGDLS and CDR2 YYNGEE. The CDR3 sequence is 12 residues long. The V and J ends lost 4 bases and 9 bases respectively, with 11 bases between them. In nucleotides, the CDR3 is TGTGCCAGCAGCCAAGAGTACGGTGAGCAGTTCTTC. Amino acids: CASSQEYGEQFF.

This chain uses TRBV21-1 with TRBJ2-5; TRBD1, the table's D call, was not compared with the DNA. TRBV21-1 is a pseudogene segment. The CDR3 length is 12 residues. DNA for the CDR3: TGTGCCAGAGACCAGGCTCAAGAGACCCAGTACTTC. Translated, it gives CARDQAQETQYF.

V gene TRBV5-1 combines with J gene TRBJ2-7; TRBD1 matches 9 bases. The CDR3 sequence is 15 residues long. CDR1 is SGHRS and CDR2 is YFSETQ in the germline V gene. Unmatched junction bases numbered 5, after V lost 0 bases and J lost 4 bases. The CDR3 spells CASSLGSGQGYEQYV. The CDR3 DNA follows: TGCGCCAGCAGCTTGGGCTCGGGACAGGGTTACGAGCAGTACGTC.

CDR3 region: CASPIGDRGEKLFF. For the CDR3, the DNA is TGTGCCAGCCCTATTGGGGATCGGGGTGAAAAACTGTTTTTT. This chain uses TRBV6-7 with TRBJ1-4; D gene unclear. TRBV6-7 is marked as an open reading frame, function uncertain. Between the trimmed V and J ends, which lost 8 bases and 7 bases, there was a span of 17 bases. The CDR3 consists of 14 residues.

This chain joins TRBV7-2 and TRBJ1-2; 7 nucleotides agree with TRBD1. The CDR3 runs to 11 residues. After removal of 9 bases from V and 2 bases from J, the junction contained 0 bases not matched to a gene. Looked up from germline, CDR1 is SGHTA and CDR2 is FQGNSA. DNA for the CDR3: TGTGCCAGACAGGGGAACTATGGCTACACCTTC. This gives the protein CARQGNYGYTF.

J is TRBJ1-5 and V is TRBV27, with D unresolved. V was clipped by 0 bases and J by 6 bases, with 6 bases between them. The germline V gene has CDR1 MNHEY and CDR2 SMNVEV (reference sequence). The CDR3 runs 13 residues. The CDR3 DNA is TGTGCCAGCAGTTTATCGTCTATTCAGCCCCAGCATTTT. Translating it yields CASSLSSIQPQHF.

The V and J genes are TRBV28 and TRBJ2-3, with D possibly being TRBD2 (5 bases). The ends were cut back, 10 bases at V and 2 bases at J, with 16 bases in the middle. CDR1 and CDR2 (germline): MDHEN, SYDVKM. The CDR3 is made up of 14 amino acids. DNA for the CDR3: TGTGCCATTTCCCCCTGGGAGATCACAGATACGCAGTATTTT. Encoded protein: CAISPWEITDTQYF.

This clone has more than one count but fewer than ten. The chain combines TRBV9 with TRBJ1-5; D is possibly TRBD1 (5 bases). The CDR3 length is 14 residues. Trimming took 4 bases from V and 11 from J, leaving 19 bases between them. Per germline, CDR1 SGDLS and CDR2 YYNGEE. The CDR3 is CASSPHPEGRAQHF. CDR3 nucleotides: TGTGCCAGCAGCCCCCACCCGGAGGGCAGGGCCCAGCATTTT.

In DNA form, the CDR3 reads TGCGCCAGCAGTGAGTCGACTCGGACAGGGACCTACGAGCAGTACTTC. Translation: CASSESTRTGTYEQYF. The rearrangement joins TRBV10-1 to TRBJ2-7; 8 bases align to TRBD1. The CDR3 extends over 16 amino acids. The V and J ends lost 0 bases and 2 bases, in that order; junction bases with no gene match: 6. CDR1 is WNHNN and CDR2 is SYGVQD in the germline V gene (reference sequence).

The V gene is TRBV6-5, the J gene TRBJ1-1; 8 positions match TRBD1. CDR1 and CDR2 from the germline V gene are MNHEY and SVGAGI. J gave up 7 bases and V 5 bases, and 6 bases lay outside the gene matches. This CDR3 region has 13 residues. CDR3 sequence (DNA): TGTGCCAGCAGTAGGACAGGGTACGTTGAAGCTTTCTTT. Translation gives CASSRTGYVEAFF.

The chain combines TRBV25-1 with TRBJ2-1; a weak D match, TRBD1 (5 bases). The CDR3 has 17 amino acids. Trimming stripped 1 base from V and 2 bases from J, with 15 bases between. Per germline, CDR1 MGHDK and CDR2 SYGVNS. CDR3 sequence: CASSEWSRGKTYNEQFF. CDR3 DNA: TGTGCCAGCAGTGAATGGTCAAGGGGAAAGACCTACAATGAGCAGTTCTTC.

The V and J genes are TRBV5-1 and TRBJ1-3, with D tentatively TRBD1 (5 bases). CDR3 size: 15 residues. Germline lookup yields CDR1 SGHRS and CDR2 YFSETQ. The ends were cut back, 1 base at V and 4 bases at J, with 12 bases in the middle. The CDR3 DNA reads as TGCGCCAGCAGCTTGTGGGGGGACTCGGGAAACACCATATATTTT. This encodes CASSLWGDSGNTIYF.

This rearrangement joins TRBV9 to TRBJ2-1, with no clear D. The ends were cut back, 0 bases at V and 0 bases at J, with 10 bases in the middle. This CDR3 is 16 amino acids long. In germline, CDR1 is SGDLS, CDR2 YYNGEE. The DNA of the CDR3 is TGTGCCAGCAGCGTAGTTGGCCGGAGCTCCTACAATGAGCAGTTCTTC. Translated: CASSVVGRSSYNEQFF.

The rearrangement uses TRBV12-5 and TRBJ1-1; D unresolved. Germline lookup yields CDR1 LGHNT and CDR2 FRNRAP. Trimming cost V 0 bases and J 1 base, with 15 bases left between them. This CDR3 is 17 amino acids long. CDR3 in DNA: TGTGCTAGTGGTTTGGTACGTGTGCGCCTAAGGAACACTGAAGCTTTCTTT. Translating it yields CASGLVRVRLRNTEAFF.

This chain uses TRBV7-9 with TRBJ1-1; D perhaps matches TRBD1 (5 bases). The V gene's germline CDR1 is SEHNR and CDR2 FQNEAQ (reference sequence). The V end was cut by 4 bases, the J end by 0 bases, with 9 bases between. The CDR3 runs 14 residues. For the CDR3, the DNA is TGTGCCAGCAGCTCCCAGGGATTGAACACTGAAGCTTTCTTT. Amino acid sequence: CASSSQGLNTEAFF.

J is TRBJ1-2 and V is TRBV12-3 or TRBV12-4, with D maybe TRBD1 (5 bases). The CDR3 contains 12 residues. Trimming shortened V by 1 base and J by 12 bases, and 12 bases separated the two germline ends. The CDR3 protein is CASSLVRGGHTF. CDR3 nucleotide sequence: TGTGCCAGCAGTTTAGTAAGGGGTGGGCACACCTTC.

CDR3 in DNA: TGTGCCAGTACCCGGGACAGGGGGCGTGAGCAGCCCCAGCATTTT. Amino acids: CASTRDRGREQPQHF. This chain uses TRBV19 with TRBJ1-5; TRBD1 matches at 12 bases. The CDR3 totals 15 residues. Trimming at V came to 7 bases and at J to 7 bases, leaving 8 bases not matched to a gene. Germline loops: CDR1 LNHDA, CDR2 SQIVND (reference sequence).

The rearrangement links TRBV11-3 to TRBJ2-1; D call uncertain. The germline gives CDR1 SGHNT, CDR2 YENEEA. The length of the CDR3 is 13 residues. V was clipped by 4 bases and J by 9 bases, with 13 bases between them. CDR3 in DNA: TGTGCCAGCAGCTCTATGGAGACCGTTGAGCAGTTCTTC. Translating gives CASSSMETVEQFF.

Only one count was recorded for this clone. The rearrangement joins TRBV5-4 to TRBJ1-2, with 7 bases aligning to TRBD1. J gave up 2 bases and V 4 bases, and 5 bases lay outside the gene matches. Germline CDR1 SGHNT, CDR2 YYREEE (reference sequence). The CDR3 totals 14 residues. The CDR3 sequence is CASSPQQGNYGYTF. DNA of the CDR3: TGTGCCAGCAGCCCTCAACAGGGGAACTATGGCTACACCTTC.

The chain uses TRBV5-5 and TRBJ1-2, with D possibly being TRBD1 (5 bases). Trimming removed 1 base at V and 2 bases at J, with 9 bases between. From germline, CDR1 is SGHKS and CDR2 YYEKEE (reference sequence). This CDR3 comprises 14 residues. The CDR3 loop is CASSLPGWNYGYTF. Here the CDR3 DNA reads TGTGCCAGCAGCTTGCCAGGGTGGAACTATGGCTACACCTTC.

This rearrangement joins TRBV11-3 to TRBJ2-5; TRBD2 might be the D (7 bases). The CDR3 spans 15 residues. CDR1 is SGHNT, CDR2 YENEEA, per germline. V was clipped by 2 bases and J by 5 bases, with 15 bases between them. CDR3 sequence reads: CASSLYRGARETQYF. The CDR3 coding sequence is TGTGCCAGCAGCTTATATCGGGGGGCCCGGGAGACCCAGTACTTC.

This sequence joins TRBV11-3 and TRBJ2-5; 11 nucleotides agree with TRBD2. Germline lookup yields CDR1 SGHNT and CDR2 YENEEA. This CDR3 has 17 residues. V lost 5 bases, J lost 5 bases, and 13 bases stayed unmatched. CDR3 region: CASSRFSGGATKETQYF. The CDR3 region has the DNA TGTGCCAGCAGCCGGTTTAGCGGGGGGGCCACCAAGGAGACCCAGTACTTC.